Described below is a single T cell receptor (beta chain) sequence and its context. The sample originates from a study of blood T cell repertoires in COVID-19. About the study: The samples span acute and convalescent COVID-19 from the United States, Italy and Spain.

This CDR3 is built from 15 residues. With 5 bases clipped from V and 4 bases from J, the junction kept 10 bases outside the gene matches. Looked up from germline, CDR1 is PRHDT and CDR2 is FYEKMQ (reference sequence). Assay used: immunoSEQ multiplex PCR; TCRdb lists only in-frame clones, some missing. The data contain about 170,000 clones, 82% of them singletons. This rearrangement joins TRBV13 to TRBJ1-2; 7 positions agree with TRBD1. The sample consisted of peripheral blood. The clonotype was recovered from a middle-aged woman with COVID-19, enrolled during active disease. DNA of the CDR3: TGTGCCAGCAGCCCCCGACAGGGCTCAGGCTATGGCTACACCTTC. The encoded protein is CASSPRQGSGYGYTF.